This passage covers 32 T cell receptor beta chains from one sample sequenced in a study of blood T cell repertoires in COVID-19. Here immunoSEQ multiplex PCR was the method, and the copy in TCRdb shows in-frame clones only, minus some. Of a few hundred thousand clones in the sample, approximately 82% were seen once. Sequences were obtained from peripheral blood. These receptors all come from a man in his sixties who had recovered from COVID-19.

CDR3 DNA sequence: TGTGCCAGTAGTATAGTATTCACCGGGACAGGGCATGGCTACACCTTC. This codes for CASSIVFTGTGHGYTF. The chain combines TRBV19 with TRBJ1-2; 9 bases map to TRBD1. Germline assignment: CDR1 LNHDA and CDR2 SQIVND (reference sequence). The CDR3 has 16 residues. J was trimmed by 6 bases and V by 1 base; bases with no gene match: 9.

V and J are TRBV6-5 and TRBJ1-3, with D perhaps TRBD1 (6 bases). Germline CDR1 and CDR2: MNHEY and SVGAGI. Between the trimmed V and J ends, which lost 0 bases and 8 bases, there was a span of 14 bases. This CDR3 contains 15 residues. CDR3 in DNA: TGTGCCAGCAGTTACTCCGGGGCAGGGGTCCACACCATATATTTT. Its protein product is CASSYSGAGVHTIYF.

This chain connects TRBV11-3 to TRBJ2-1, with 9 positions matching TRBD2. This CDR3 contains 16 residues. V lost 2 bases, J lost 6 bases, and 8 bases stayed unmatched. CDR1 is SGHNT and CDR2 is YENEEA in the germline V gene. The CDR3 DNA is TGTGCCAGCAGCTTATCCCCAGCGGGAGGTAGCAATGAGCAGTTCTTC. Amino acid sequence: CASSLSPAGGSNEQFF.

V gene TRBV7-8 combines with J gene TRBJ1-3; perhaps TRBD1 as D (6 bases). Trimming removed 5 bases at V and 0 bases at J, with 17 bases between. The length of the CDR3 is 17 residues. Germline-derived CDR1 and CDR2 are SGHVS and FQNEAQ. Here the CDR3 DNA reads TGTGCCAGCAGCCTCTACAACCGACAGGCCTCTGGAAACACCATATATTTT. Protein sequence: CASSLYNRQASGNTIYF.

The rearrangement uses TRBV19 and TRBJ2-3; 9 bases map to TRBD1. CDR3 length: 15 amino acids. Germline V gene sequence: CDR1 LNHDA, CDR2 SQIVND (reference sequence). Losses at the gene ends were 5 bases for V and 0 bases for J; bases not matched to a gene: 3. CDR3 DNA sequence: TGTGCCAGTAGTCTACAGGGGGCTAGCACAGATACGCAGTATTTT. This sequence encodes CASSLQGASTDTQYF. The entire variable domain, with the rest obtained from reference TRBV19 and TRBJ2-3, is as follows: DGGITQSPKYLFRKEGQNVTLSCEQNLNHDAMYWYRQDPGQGLRLIYYSQIVNDFQKGDIAEGYSVSREKKESFPLTVTSAQKNPTAFYLCASSLQGASTDTQYFGPGTRLTVL.

The chain uses TRBV21-1 and TRBJ2-6; TRBD2 is the table's D call, not checked against the DNA. TRBV21-1 is reported as a pseudogene. The CDR3 sequence is 13 residues long. Here the CDR3 reads CASSKSGANVLTF. CDR3 sequence (DNA): TGTGCCAGCAGCAAGAGCGGGGCCAACGTCCTGACTTTC.

The CDR3 nucleotides are TGTGCCTGGGCATCCCAGGGGCCCGTTCGCAATTCGGGCTACACCTTC. Translating it yields CAWASQGPVRNSGYTF. The chain recombines TRBV30 with TRBJ1-2, with D possibly matching TRBD1 (6 bases). Trimming shortened V by 5 bases and J by 8 bases, and 27 bases separated the two germline ends. The CDR3 is 16 residues long. Germline V gives CDR1 GTSNPN, CDR2 SVGIG (reference sequence).

This clone was observed a handful of times. The chain has TRBV19 and TRBJ2-2; 15 bases align to TRBD2. The CDR3 extends over 18 amino acids. V was clipped by 5 bases and J by 7 bases; unmatched bases: 11. Germline V gene sequence: CDR1 LNHDA, CDR2 SQIVND (reference sequence). CDR3 loop: CASSGFRTSGGAGGELFF. The CDR3 DNA reads as TGTGCCAGTAGTGGGTTCCGGACTAGCGGGGGGGCCGGCGGGGAGCTGTTTTTT.

The CDR3 spells CASSPTNSGNTIYF. The CDR3 DNA sequence: TGTGCCAGCTCACCGACAAACTCTGGAAACACCATATATTTT. This chain uses TRBV18 with TRBJ1-3; D is undetermined. Germline CDR1 KGHSH, CDR2 LQKENI. V lost 3 bases and J lost 0, with 6 bases in between. The CDR3 has 14 amino acids.

The chain carries TRBV24-1 and TRBJ2-3, with a weak D call TRBD1 (6 bases). Per germline, CDR1 KGHDR and CDR2 SFDVKD. CDR3 length: 15 residues. Trimming took off 4 bases at V and 1 base at J, with 11 bases between the two ends. The CDR3: CATSDAGDRTDTQYF. DNA of the CDR3: TGTGCCACCAGTGACGCAGGGGACCGCACAGATACGCAGTATTTT.

V and J are TRBV4-1 and TRBJ2-7; D gene ambiguous. CDR3 length: 14 amino acids. Deletions cut 2 bases from V and 1 base from J, with 9 bases between. CDR1 and CDR2 from the germline V gene are MGHRA and YSYEKL. The CDR3 region is CASSQKTPSYEQYF. The CDR3 nucleotides read TGCGCCAGCAGCCAAAAGACACCATCCTACGAGCAGTACTTC.

This clone has just a few counts. The CDR3 loop is CASSQGARGQGQPQHF. CDR3 DNA: TGTGCCAGCAGCCAAGGCGCCAGGGGGCAAGGTCAGCCCCAGCATTTT. This chain uses TRBV4-2 with TRBJ1-5, with 8 nucleotides matching TRBD1. Germline V CDR1 and CDR2: LGHNA, YNFKEQ. The ends lost 1 base at V and 6 bases at J; junction bases unmatched: 8. This CDR3 spans 16 amino acids.

This chain connects TRBV9 to TRBJ2-1; 8 bases match TRBD2. In germline, CDR1 is SGDLS, CDR2 YYNGEE. The CDR3 is 14 residues long. Trimming cost V 3 bases and J 8 bases; bases outside gene matches: 7. This chain's CDR3 is CASSAGGPRDEQFF. The CDR3 DNA sequence: TGTGCCAGCAGCGCGGGGGGGCCCAGAGATGAGCAGTTCTTC. The full variable domain, rest sourced from reference TRBV9 and TRBJ2-1, is DSGVTQTPKHLITATGQRVTLRCSPRSGDLSVYWYQQSLDQGLQFLIQYYNGEERAKGNILERFSAQQFPDLHSELNLSSLELGDSALYFCASSAGGPRDEQFFGPGTRLTVL.

The chain couples TRBV12-3 or TRBV12-4 to TRBJ1-6; D remains unclear. The CDR3 is 12 amino acids. V was pared by 2 bases and J by 10 bases, with 6 bases between. The CDR3: CASSLLSSPLHF. Here the CDR3 DNA reads TGTGCCAGCAGTTTATTGTCGTCACCCCTCCACTTT.

The rearrangement joins TRBV27 to TRBJ2-7; possibly TRBD2 for D (5 bases). Trimming took 8 bases from V and 3 from J, leaving 14 bases between them. In germline, CDR1 is MNHEY, CDR2 SMNVEV (reference sequence). This CDR3 has 13 residues. The CDR3 DNA reads as TGTGCCAGCTCCATCTTGGGGAGCTACGAGCAGTACTTC. This gives the protein CASSILGSYEQYF.

The genes are TRBV5-4 and TRBJ2-5; D is unresolved. V was clipped by 0 bases and J by 0 bases, with 9 bases between them. This CDR3 contains 15 residues. Germline CDR1 reads SGHNT; CDR2 reads YYREEE (reference sequence). In DNA form, the CDR3 reads TGTGCCAGCAGCTTGGCGGCAGGTCACCAAGAGACCCAGTACTTC. It translates to CASSLAAGHQETQYF.

The chain uses TRBV7-2 and TRBJ2-3; a weak D match, TRBD1 (5 bases). The CDR3 consists of 12 residues. Trimming cost V 4 bases and J 9 bases, with 11 bases left between them. Per the germline V gene, CDR1 is SGHTA and CDR2 is FQGNSA. CDR3: CASSYQGRTQYF. The DNA for the CDR3 is TGTGCCAGCAGCTACCAGGGCCGCACGCAGTATTTT.

The chain carries TRBV18 and TRBJ2-5, with 10 positions matching TRBD1. From germline, CDR1 is KGHSH and CDR2 LQKENI. V lost 3 bases, J lost 5 bases, and 6 bases stayed unmatched. The CDR3 length is 15 residues. CDR3 amino acids: CASSPPGTGDETQYF. In DNA form, the CDR3 reads TGTGCCAGCTCACCTCCCGGGACAGGGGACGAGACCCAGTACTTC. The variable domain in full, with the rest retrieved from reference TRBV18 and TRBJ2-5, is NAGVMQNPRHLVRRRGQEARLRCSPMKGHSHVYWYRQLPEEGLKFMVYLQKENIIDESGMPKERFSAEFPKEGPSILRIQQVVRGDSAAYFCASSPPGTGDETQYFGPGTRLLVL.

Turning to this clone: A read error may account for a junction end that differs from germline. This sequence joins TRBV7-7 and TRBJ2-2; D gene uncertain. The CDR3 consists of 14 residues. The germline V gene encodes CDR1 SSHAT and CDR2 FNYEAQ (reference sequence). CDR3 loop: CASSPIDLTGELFF. The CDR3 bases are TGTGCTAGCAGCCCGATAGACTTGACCGGGGAGCTGTTTTTT.

The rearrangement links TRBV2 to TRBJ2-5; D is possibly TRBD1 (8 bases). Germline V lookup: CDR1 SNHLY, CDR2 FYNNEI. This CDR3 has 15 amino acids. Trimming took 3 bases from V and 3 from J, leaving 14 bases between them. The CDR3 is CASSDGQGGKETQYF. CDR3 bases: TGTGCCAGCAGTGACGGACAGGGAGGGAAAGAGACCCAGTACTTC. Full variable domain (outside the CDR3, taken from reference TRBV2 and TRBJ2-5): EPEVTQTPSHQVTQMGQEVILRCVPISNHLYFYWYRQILGQKVEFLVSFYNNEISEKSEIFDDQFSVERPDGSNFTLKIRSTKLEDSAMYFCASSDGQGGKETQYFGPGTRLLVL.

The rearrangement uses TRBV11-2 and TRBJ1-3; D is unclear. Per the germline V gene, CDR1 is SGHAT and CDR2 is FQNNGV. Trimming took off 1 base at V and 2 bases at J, with 12 bases between the two ends. The CDR3 length is 16 residues. CDR3 sequence: CASSLGGSRAGNTIYF. The CDR3 DNA is TGTGCCAGCAGCTTAGGAGGTAGCCGAGCTGGAAACACCATATATTTT.

The chain links TRBV7-9 to TRBJ2-5; 10 bases are a match to TRBD1. V lost 3 bases to trimming and J lost 6 bases; unmatched junction nucleotides: 1. CDR1 and CDR2 from the germline V gene are SEHNR and FQNEAQ (reference sequence). CDR3 length: 13 amino acids. The CDR3 DNA reads TGTGCCAGCAGCTTGGACAGGGGGAAGACCCAGTACTTC. Translation gives CASSLDRGKTQYF.

This clone was observed a handful of times. J is TRBJ2-7 and V is TRBV5-6, with D unclear. Trimming took off 0 bases at V and 2 bases at J, with 9 bases between the two ends. The CDR3 is 14 residues long. The V gene's germline CDR1 is SGHDT and CDR2 YYEEEE. The CDR3 nucleotides read TGTGCCAGCAGCTTGGTGGAGAGTCCCTACGAGCAGTACTTC. Translating it yields CASSLVESPYEQYF.

This rearrangement joins TRBV29-1 to TRBJ2-2; 7 bases are shared with TRBD1. Germline V gene lookup returns CDR1 SQVTM and CDR2 ANQGSEA. CDR3 size: 12 residues. V gave up 6 bases and J gave up 7 bases; unmatched junction bases: 5. In DNA, the CDR3 is TGCAGCGTAAGGACAGGAATCGGGGAGCTGTTTTTT. Protein sequence: CSVRTGIGELFF.

The chain carries TRBV30 and TRBJ1-6; D is ambiguous. The CDR3 covers 13 residues. Germline CDR1 and CDR2: GTSNPN and SVGIG (reference sequence). Trimming took off 5 bases at V and 7 bases at J, with 12 bases between the two ends. Here the CDR3 reads CAWGPSGNSPLHF. As DNA, the CDR3 is TGTGCCTGGGGCCCATCGGGGAATTCACCCCTCCACTTT.

CDR3 bases: TGTGCCAGCAGCTCCAGGGGAGTTAATGAAAAACTGTTTTTT. It translates to CASSSRGVNEKLFF. This chain connects TRBV13 to TRBJ1-4; TRBD1 might be the D (6 bases). CDR1 and CDR2 (germline): PRHDT, FYEKMQ (reference sequence). The CDR3 sequence is 14 residues long. With 4 bases removed from V and 4 bases from J, the gap between germline ends came to 10 bases.

J is TRBJ2-1 and V is TRBV5-1; the match to TRBD2 covers 7 bases. Trimming took 4 bases from V and 4 from J; bases not matched to a gene: 8. This CDR3 is built from 15 residues. Germline CDR1 is SGHRS and CDR2 is YFSETQ. The CDR3 is CASSPRGVLYNEQFF. The DNA for the CDR3 is TGCGCCAGCAGCCCTCGGGGGGTCTTGTACAATGAGCAGTTCTTC.

The rearrangement links TRBV27 to TRBJ2-3; D might be TRBD2 (5 bases). Trimming took off 6 bases at V and 2 bases at J, with 15 bases between the two ends. Germline V lookup: CDR1 MNHEY, CDR2 SMNVEV (reference sequence). This CDR3 spans 15 amino acids. The CDR3 coding sequence is TGTGCCAGCAGCCTCACGGCCCGGGACACAGATACGCAGTATTTT. This encodes CASSLTARDTDTQYF.

J is TRBJ2-5 and V is TRBV6-2 or TRBV6-3; D gene ambiguous. This CDR3 is built from 14 residues. Trimming took 0 bases from V and 1 from J, leaving 6 bases between them. From germline, CDR1 is MNHEY and CDR2 SVGEGT. CDR3 nucleotides: TGTGCCAGCAGTTACTCCCCGTTCCAAGAGACCCAGTACTTC. This gives the protein CASSYSPFQETQYF.

V is TRBV18 and J is TRBJ2-3; TRBD2 is a possible D gene (6 bases). The germline V gene encodes CDR1 KGHSH and CDR2 LQKENI. This CDR3 region has 14 residues. Trimming shortened V by 6 bases and J by 0 bases, and 10 bases separated the two germline ends. The DNA for the CDR3 is TGTGCCAGCTCCCGGACTATAAGCACAGATACGCAGTATTTT. It codes for CASSRTISTDTQYF.

The chain recombines TRBV18 with TRBJ2-5; TRBD1 might be the D (6 bases). The CDR3 is 13 residues long. Germline V gene sequence: CDR1 KGHSH, CDR2 LQKENI. Trimming took 5 bases from V and 5 from J, leaving 12 bases between them. The CDR3: CASSSTGQETQYF. The CDR3 DNA follows: TGTGCCAGCTCATCCACAGGGCAGGAGACCCAGTACTTC.

In its sample, this clone was seen a few times. The genes are TRBV27 and TRBJ1-2, with 7 bases aligning to TRBD1. With 5 bases clipped from V and 4 bases from J, the junction kept 4 bases outside the gene matches. The CDR3 runs to 13 residues. CDR1 MNHEY and CDR2 SMNVEV come from the germline V gene (reference sequence). For the CDR3, the DNA is TGTGCCAGCAGTAGCAGGGGGAGCTATGGCTACACCTTC. Amino acid sequence: CASSSRGSYGYTF.